This TCR beta chain is drawn from a study of shared clonotypes between healthy human individuals. CDR1 and CDR2 from the germline V gene are MNHEY and SMNVEV (reference sequence). The CDR3 runs 13 residues. The V gene end was trimmed by 9 bases and the J gene end by 4 bases; junction bases not matched to a gene: 4. The data were produced by immunoSEQ multiplex PCR, yet TCRdb's version contains in-frame clones alone and is incomplete. Here the sample spans about 1,900,000 clones, roughly 94% being singletons. CD45RO-negative CD8 cells positively selected for CCR7 made up the naive population, which excluded terminally differentiated effector memory CD45RA+ cells.

This chain joins TRBV27 and TRBJ1-2; 11 bases are shared with TRBD1. The source of this sequence is a man between 18 and 35 years old in good health. Source material: naive CD8+ T cells sorted from blood. The CDR3 DNA is TGTGCCAGTTGGACAGGGGGCTTCTATGGCTACACCTTC. This translates into CASWTGGFYGYTF.